A single sample is the source of the 7 T cell receptor beta chains below, sequenced in a study of shared clonotypes between healthy human individuals. Using immunoSEQ multiplex PCR, the repertoire was profiled, and TCRdb retains in-frame clones only, with some absent. The data show approximately 98,000 clones, 68% seen once. The source material was memory CD8+ T cells sorted from blood. The subset: CD45RO+ cells pooled with CCR7-negative TemRA cells. All receptors come from a woman aged 25 to 39 in good health.

V and J are TRBV5-1 and TRBJ1-1, with D maybe TRBD1 (5 bases). The CDR3 sequence is 14 residues long. Trimming stripped 5 bases from V and 1 base from J, with 12 bases between. Germline CDR1 is SGHRS and CDR2 is YFSETQ. In DNA, the CDR3 is TGCGCCAGCAGGTCTCAGGGCCCGAACACTGAAGCTTTCTTT. It is translated as CASRSQGPNTEAFF.

The chain combines TRBV14 with TRBJ2-2; TRBD2 agrees at 8 bases. The CDR3 has 15 amino acids. CDR1 SGHDN and CDR2 FVKESK come from the germline V gene. After removal of 4 bases from V and 5 bases from J, the junction contained 6 bases not matched to a gene. CDR3 amino acids: CASSLHGGETGELFF. The CDR3 DNA sequence: TGTGCCAGCAGCCTCCACGGGGGGGAGACCGGGGAGCTGTTTTTT.

The chain combines TRBV7-9 with TRBJ1-1; 9 bases match TRBD1. The CDR3 has 16 amino acids. Germline CDR1 SEHNR, CDR2 FQNEAQ (reference sequence). V was pared by 0 bases and J by 10 bases, with 12 bases of the junction left unmatched. The CDR3 DNA reads as TGTGCCAGCAGCTTAGCTCACGATGGGACAGGGCGAGGAGCTTTCTTT. Translated, it gives CASSLAHDGTGRGAFF.

The chain combines TRBV2 with TRBJ1-5; no definite D call. V lost 7 bases to trimming and J lost 1 base, with 11 bases between them. CDR1 is SNHLY and CDR2 is FYNNEI in the germline V gene. The CDR3 extends over 14 amino acids. CDR3 in amino acids: CASTRRQSNQPQHF. The CDR3 DNA is TGTGCCAGCACCAGAAGGCAGAGCAATCAGCCCCAGCATTTT.

V and J are TRBV5-6 and TRBJ1-2; no clear D gene. Germline loops: CDR1 SGHDT, CDR2 YYEEEE. The V gene lost 0 bases and the J gene lost 8 bases, with 5 bases spanning the gap. The CDR3 sequence is 11 residues long. CDR3 amino acids: CASSLGPGYTF. CDR3 sequence (DNA): TGTGCCAGCAGCTTGGGGCCCGGCTACACCTTC.

The J gene is TRBJ2-2, the V gene TRBV9, with 12 bases aligning to TRBD2. The CDR3 sequence is 16 residues long. After removal of 3 bases from V and 5 bases from J, the junction contained 5 bases not matched to a gene. Germline CDR1 is SGDLS and CDR2 is YYNGEE. CDR3 DNA sequence: TGTGCCAGCAGCGCCGGACTAGCGGGAACGACCGGGGAGCTGTTTTTT. It yields the protein CASSAGLAGTTGELFF.

The chain is built from TRBV5-6 and TRBJ2-1; 10 nucleotides align to TRBD2. With 0 bases clipped from V and 7 bases from J, the junction kept 7 bases outside the gene matches. CDR1 and CDR2 (germline): SGHDT, YYEEEE. There are 16 residues in the CDR3. This CDR3 reads CASSLGASGSPNEQFF. In DNA, the CDR3 is TGTGCCAGCAGCTTGGGTGCTAGCGGGAGCCCGAATGAGCAGTTCTTC.